The 26 T cell receptor beta chains listed next were all sequenced from one sample in a study of shared clonotypes between healthy human individuals. Only in-frame clones appear in the TCRdb table, and some are missing; sequencing was by immunoSEQ multiplex PCR. The table shows 2 million to 3 million clones, with 93% occurring only once. The sample comprised naive CD4+ T cells from PBMCs. Subset denoted: CD45RA+ positively selected. The receptors were gathered from a man between 18 and 29 years old in good health. Some clones in this sample may be carry-over from other donors' samples.

The chain recombines TRBV2 with TRBJ2-5; 7 bases align to TRBD2. The CDR3 totals 16 residues. CDR1 is SNHLY, CDR2 FYNNEI, per germline. With V trimmed by 2 bases and J by 5 bases, 11 bases remained unmatched. The CDR3 is CASSEYLAGAGETQYF. The DNA for the CDR3 is TGTGCCAGCAGTGAATATTTGGCGGGAGCGGGGGAGACCCAGTACTTC.

The gene calls are TRBV10-3 and TRBJ2-7; D is uncertain. CDR3 length: 14 residues. Trimming removed 8 bases from V and 4 bases from J, with 18 bases in between. Germline lookup yields CDR1 ENHRY and CDR2 SYGVKD. The CDR3 bases are TGTGCCATCCGCGGCGAGGCAGCGCGTTACGAGCAGTACTTC. Its protein product is CAIRGEAARYEQYF.

The chain recombines TRBV5-6 with TRBJ1-4; 10 nucleotides match TRBD1. This CDR3 region has 15 residues. Trimming cost V 3 bases and J 7 bases; bases outside gene matches: 6. Looked up from germline, CDR1 is SGHDT and CDR2 is YYEEEE. The CDR3 sequence: CASSSRDRGPEKLFF. DNA for the CDR3: TGTGCCAGCAGCTCGCGCGACAGGGGGCCTGAAAAACTGTTTTTT.

This clone was detected only once. The chain joins TRBV5-1 to TRBJ2-3, with D possibly matching TRBD2 (6 bases). There are 16 residues in the CDR3. The V gene's germline CDR1 is SGHRS and CDR2 YFSETQ. V was pared by 6 bases and J by 1 base, with 18 bases between. Written as DNA, the CDR3 is TGCGCCAGCAATACGGGAGACCCGTTGGGCACAGATACGCAGTATTTT. Amino acid sequence: CASNTGDPLGTDTQYF. The full variable domain, its missing parts supplied by reference TRBV5-1 and TRBJ2-3, is KAGVTQTPRYLIKTRGQQVTLSCSPISGHRSVSWYQQTPGQGLQFLFEYFSETQRNKGNFPGRFSGRQFSNSRSEMNVSTLELGDSALYLCASNTGDPLGTDTQYFGPGTRLTVL.

The chain has TRBV23-1 and TRBJ2-2, with unresolved D. TRBV23-1 carries the ORF label, with uncertain function. V lost 1 base and J lost 2, with 20 bases in between. The CDR3 is made up of 19 amino acids. The CDR3 region is CASSQYQCCRTKNTGELFF. As DNA, the CDR3 is TGCGCCAGCAGTCAATATCAATGTTGCAGGACCAAAAACACCGGGGAGCTGTTTTTT.

The genes are TRBV5-1 and TRBJ2-5; 9 nucleotides line up with TRBD2. This CDR3 is built from 15 residues. V lost 3 bases to trimming and J lost 1 base; unmatched junction nucleotides: 4. Germline-derived CDR1 and CDR2 are SGHRS and YFSETQ. In nucleotides, the CDR3 is TGCGCCAGCAGCTATGGACTAGCGCTCCAAGAGACCCAGTACTTC. Its protein is CASSYGLALQETQYF. The entire variable domain, with the rest obtained from reference TRBV5-1 and TRBJ2-5, is as follows: KAGVTQTPRYLIKTRGQQVTLSCSPISGHRSVSWYQQTPGQGLQFLFEYFSETQRNKGNFPGRFSGRQFSNSRSEMNVSTLELGDSALYLCASSYGLALQETQYFGPGTRLLVL.

The chain links TRBV5-8 to TRBJ1-1, with a tentative D call TRBD1 (6 bases). Per the germline V gene, CDR1 is SGHTS and CDR2 is YDEGEE. The CDR3 spans 15 residues. Trimming stripped 2 bases from V and 1 base from J, with 12 bases between. As DNA, the CDR3 is TGTGCCAGCAGCTTAAGGGGGGTTCAGAACACTGAAGCTTTCTTT. Protein product: CASSLRGVQNTEAFF.

The chain joins TRBV18 to TRBJ2-7; no reliable D call. CDR3 size: 14 residues. CDR1 and CDR2 from the germline V gene are KGHSH and LQKENI. Trimming took off 1 base at V and 1 base at J, with 8 bases between the two ends. For the CDR3, the DNA is TGTGCCAGCTCACCACGGACGGAGTCCTACGAGCAGTACTTC. Protein sequence: CASSPRTESYEQYF.

V usage is TRBV19 and J usage is TRBJ2-3; 10 bases match TRBD2. V was clipped by 6 bases and J by 5 bases; unmatched bases: 5. CDR1 is LNHDA and CDR2 is SQIVND in the germline V gene (reference sequence). The CDR3 is 14 amino acids. CDR3 DNA sequence: TGTGCCAGTAGGCTAGCGGGAGCGAGAGATACGCAGTATTTT. Amino acids: CASRLAGARDTQYF.

This sequence joins TRBV28 and TRBJ2-1; D possibly corresponds to TRBD1 (5 bases). Trimming cost V 3 bases and J 7 bases, with 10 bases left between them. The CDR3 covers 13 residues. Germline V gene sequence: CDR1 MDHEN, CDR2 SYDVKM. DNA of the CDR3: TGTGCCAGCAGTTTGCTCAGGGAAAATGAGCAGTTCTTC. Translating it yields CASSLLRENEQFF.

The chain combines TRBV5-1 with TRBJ1-1; D may be TRBD1 (6 bases). CDR3 length equals 14 residues. V was cut by 2 bases and J by 4 bases, with 12 bases left in between. Germline CDR1 reads SGHRS; CDR2 reads YFSETQ. CDR3 nucleotide sequence: TGCGCCAGCAGCTTATGGGGGCAGGCCACTGAAGCTTTCTTT. Translated: CASSLWGQATEAFF.

The J gene is TRBJ1-1, the V gene TRBV7-2; perhaps TRBD1 as D (6 bases). With 5 bases removed from V and 0 bases from J, the gap between germline ends came to 13 bases. The CDR3 contains 15 residues. CDR1 and CDR2 (germline): SGHTA, FQGNSA. CDR3 region: CASSLQTGMNTEAFF. Written as DNA, the CDR3 is TGTGCCAGCAGCCTCCAGACAGGTATGAACACTGAAGCTTTCTTT. The full variable domain, its missing parts supplied by reference TRBV7-2 and TRBJ1-1, is GAGVSQSPSNKVTEKGKDVELRCDPISGHTALYWYRQSLGQGLEFLIYFQGNSAPDKSGLPSDRFSAERTGGSVSTLTIQRTQQEDSAVYLCASSLQTGMNTEAFFGQGTRLTVV.

This chain connects TRBV27 to TRBJ1-2; TRBD1 matches at 9 bases. The germline gives CDR1 MNHEY, CDR2 SMNVEV (reference sequence). V was pared by 3 bases and J by 5 bases, with 1 base of the junction left unmatched. The length of the CDR3 is 13 residues. The CDR3 DNA is TGTGCCAGCAGTTTTGGACAGGGGTATGGCTACACCTTC. Its translation: CASSFGQGYGYTF.

The genes are TRBV6-1 and TRBJ2-2, with D perhaps given as TRBD1 or TRBD2 (5 bases each). The CDR3 extends over 14 amino acids. V lost 7 bases to trimming and J lost 5 bases, with 14 bases between them. Germline V lookup: CDR1 MNHNS, CDR2 SASEGT. CDR3 sequence: CASNLGRRTGELFF. The CDR3 DNA sequence: TGTGCCAGCAATTTGGGACGGAGGACCGGGGAGCTGTTTTTT.

The chain carries TRBV29-1 and TRBJ2-1; 12 bases are shared with TRBD2. The CDR3 length is 13 residues. Germline V gives CDR1 SQVTM, CDR2 ANQGSEA. In DNA form, the CDR3 reads TGCAGTGGCAGGACTAGCGGGATTGATGAGCAGTTCTTC. Translating gives CSGRTSGIDEQFF.

V is TRBV15 and J is TRBJ1-2; 8 nucleotides agree with TRBD1. Germline values: CDR1 LNHNV, CDR2 YYDKDF (reference sequence). After removal of 3 bases from V and 8 bases from J, the junction contained 8 bases not matched to a gene. This CDR3 has 14 residues. The CDR3 sequence is CATSRARTGLGYTF. DNA for the CDR3: TGTGCCACCAGCAGGGCGCGGACAGGGCTCGGCTACACCTTC.

The J gene is TRBJ2-7, the V gene TRBV7-3; 8 bases match TRBD1. The junction had 3 bases not matched to a gene; V was cut back by 2 bases and J by 0 bases. CDR3 length: 15 residues. Germline CDR1 reads SGHTA; CDR2 reads FQGTGA. The CDR3 loop is CASSLGQGFSYEQYF. The CDR3 region has the DNA TGTGCCAGCAGCTTAGGACAGGGATTCTCCTACGAGCAGTACTTC.

Regarding this clone: The identical CDR3 is also encoded by other nucleotide sequences in the sample. This rearrangement joins TRBV29-1 to TRBJ2-5; D gene unclear. Germline V gives CDR1 SQVTM, CDR2 ANQGSEA. V lost 4 bases and J lost 0, with 9 bases in between. The CDR3 consists of 13 residues. The CDR3 loop is CSVGASYQETQYF. DNA for the CDR3: TGCAGCGTTGGGGCGTCTTACCAAGAGACCCAGTACTTC.

The rearrangement uses TRBV30 and TRBJ2-3, with 10 bases lining up with TRBD2. The V segment lost 1 base and the J segment 4 bases; nucleotides outside the gene matches: 5. The CDR3 length is 15 residues. Germline CDR1 is GTSNPN and CDR2 is SVGIG (reference sequence). This CDR3 is CAWSGASGRPDTQYF. CDR3 DNA: TGTGCCTGGAGTGGCGCTAGCGGGAGACCAGATACGCAGTATTTT. The full variable domain, with the rest looked up from reference TRBV30 and TRBJ2-3, is SQTIHQWPATLVQPVGSPLSLECTVEGTSNPNLYWYRQAAGRGLQLLFYSVGIGQISSEVPQNLSASRPQDRQFILSSKKLLLSDSGFYLCAWSGASGRPDTQYFGPGTRLTVL.

This clone was found once. V is TRBV27 and J is TRBJ1-3; D remains unclear. The CDR3 consists of 17 residues. Trimming cost V 8 bases and J 1 base, with 21 bases left between them. CDR1 is MNHEY and CDR2 is SMNVEV in the germline V gene (reference sequence). CDR3 in DNA: TGTGCCAGCGCCCAAACCGGACCTATCGCTTCTGGAAACACCATATATTTT. Translation gives CASAQTGPIASGNTIYF.

This sequence joins TRBV5-7 and TRBJ1-5; unclear D gene. Being an ORF, TRBV5-7 has a function that is uncertain. Deletions cut 5 bases from V and 1 base from J, with 22 bases between. The CDR3 is made up of 18 amino acids. The CDR3 loop is CASSDLVSPKISNQPQHF. CDR3 nucleotide sequence: TGTGCCAGCAGTGACCTGGTCTCCCCGAAAATAAGCAATCAGCCCCAGCATTTT.

The rearrangement links TRBV7-6 to TRBJ1-1, with D hard to call. With 0 bases removed from V and 5 bases from J, the gap between germline ends came to 13 bases. The CDR3 totals 15 residues. Per germline, CDR1 SGHVS and CDR2 FNYEAQ. CDR3 in amino acids: CASSLAKGWSTEAFF. In nucleotides, the CDR3 is TGTGCCAGCAGCTTAGCGAAGGGCTGGAGTACTGAAGCTTTCTTT.

The V gene is TRBV20-1, the J gene TRBJ1-1; D is unclear. This CDR3 region has 10 residues. The germline V gene has CDR1 DFQATT and CDR2 SNEGSKA (reference sequence). The CDR3 here is CRAANTEAFF. CDR3 DNA sequence: TGCAGAGCAGCGAACACTGAAGCTTTCTTT.

Concerning this clone: The same CDR3 is also encoded by other DNA sequences in this sample. J is TRBJ1-1 and V is TRBV30; no clear D gene. The CDR3 totals 13 residues. Germline V CDR1 and CDR2: GTSNPN, SVGIG (reference sequence). Trimming stripped 2 bases from V and 1 base from J, with 8 bases between. This chain's CDR3 is CAWSSGWNTEAFF. The CDR3 DNA is TGTGCCTGGAGTTCGGGCTGGAACACTGAAGCTTTCTTT.

The chain uses TRBV5-1 and TRBJ2-1; D is unresolved. The CDR3 is made up of 14 amino acids. The ends were cut back, 3 bases at V and 6 bases at J, with 13 bases in the middle. Per germline, CDR1 SGHRS and CDR2 YFSETQ. This chain's CDR3 is CASSSAVPINEQFF. CDR3 DNA sequence: TGCGCCAGCAGCTCGGCCGTCCCCATCAATGAGCAGTTCTTC. The variable domain in full, with the rest retrieved from reference TRBV5-1 and TRBJ2-1, is KAGVTQTPRYLIKTRGQQVTLSCSPISGHRSVSWYQQTPGQGLQFLFEYFSETQRNKGNFPGRFSGRQFSNSRSEMNVSTLELGDSALYLCASSSAVPINEQFFGPGTRLTVL.

The genes are TRBV5-4 and TRBJ2-3; 11 bases are shared with TRBD2. The trim removed 4 bases at V and 7 bases at J, leaving 5 bases unmatched. Germline CDR1 reads SGHNT; CDR2 reads YYREEE (reference sequence). This CDR3 has 14 amino acids. CDR3: CASSPLAGGNTQYF. In DNA form, the CDR3 reads TGTGCCAGCAGCCCCCTAGCGGGAGGTAATACGCAGTATTTT.